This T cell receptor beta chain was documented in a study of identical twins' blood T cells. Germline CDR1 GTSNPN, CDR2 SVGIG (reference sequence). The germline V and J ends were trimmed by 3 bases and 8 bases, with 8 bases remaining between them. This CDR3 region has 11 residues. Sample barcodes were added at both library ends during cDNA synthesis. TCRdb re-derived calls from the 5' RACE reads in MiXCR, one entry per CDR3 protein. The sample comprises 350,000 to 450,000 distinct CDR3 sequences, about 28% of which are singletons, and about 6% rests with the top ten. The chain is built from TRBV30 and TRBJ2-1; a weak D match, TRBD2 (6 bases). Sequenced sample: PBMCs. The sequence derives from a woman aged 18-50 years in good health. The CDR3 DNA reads TGTGCCTGGAGCGGGAGACATGAGCAGTTCTTC. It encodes CAWSGRHEQFF.